The 12 T cell receptor beta chains below all came from one sample that was sequenced in a study of T-cell memory formation after mild COVID-19. TCRdb fed the 5' RACE reads into MiXCR, producing one record per CDR3 protein. The table includes approximately 350,000 distinct CDR3 sequences, 25% to 30% detected once. The source material was PBMCs or a T cell subset sorted from them (not recorded which). These receptors were taken from an adult woman who had mild COVID-19 (a few samples of this study predate the infection). Cell type and time point are not known.

In its sample, this clonotype was seen many times. V gene TRBV19 combines with J gene TRBJ2-5; D remains unclear. Germline-derived CDR1 and CDR2 are LNHDA and SQIVND (reference sequence). Trimming pared 9 bases from V and 2 bases from J, leaving 7 bases between. This CDR3 is 11 amino acids long. CDR3 residues: CASSEQETQYF. CDR3 DNA: TGTGCCAGCAGCGAACAAGAGACCCAGTACTTC.

The V gene is TRBV7-2, the J gene TRBJ1-5; perhaps TRBD1 as D (6 bases). Per the germline V gene, CDR1 is SGHTA and CDR2 is FQGNSA. V lost 1 base to trimming and J lost 2 bases, with 9 bases between them. The CDR3 loop spans 15 amino acids. The CDR3 bases are TGTGCCAGCAGCTTAGGTCCAGGGGGCAATCAGCCCCAGCATTTT. Its translation is CASSLGPGGNQPQHF.

This chain uses TRBV10-3 with TRBJ2-7; no clear D. V dropped 0 bases and J dropped 5 bases, with 5 bases sitting between them. The germline CDR1 and CDR2 sequences are ENHRY and SYGVKD. The CDR3 contains 12 residues. CDR3 loop: CAISESTDEQYF. CDR3 coding DNA: TGTGCCATCAGTGAGTCGACGGACGAGCAGTACTTC.

The chain carries TRBV6-5 and TRBJ2-5; 8 positions match TRBD2. Germline CDR1 is MNHEY and CDR2 is SVGAGI. There are 16 residues in the CDR3. With V trimmed by 0 bases and J by 1 base, 4 bases remained unmatched. The CDR3 bases are TGTGCCAGCAGTTACTCTGTTGCGGGGGGCCAAGAGACCCAGTACTTC. It yields the protein CASSYSVAGGQETQYF.

The chain employs TRBV19 and TRBJ2-2, with 7 bases that match TRBD1. The germline gives CDR1 LNHDA, CDR2 SQIVND (reference sequence). Trimming at V came to 5 bases and at J to 1 base, leaving 7 bases not matched to a gene. The CDR3 loop spans 16 amino acids. The CDR3 nucleotides are TGTGCCAGTAGTTTTTCCGGGACAGTGAACACCGGGGAGCTGTTTTTT. Translation gives CASSFSGTVNTGELFF.

This clonotype was observed a handful of times. The chain combines TRBV3-1 with TRBJ1-2; D might be TRBD1 (6 bases). The CDR3 has 15 residues. Germline loops: CDR1 LGHDT, CDR2 YNNKEL (reference sequence). V gave up 1 base and J gave up 4 bases, with 13 bases separating them. CDR3 loop: CASSQADRSGYGYTF. The DNA for the CDR3 is TGTGCCAGCAGCCAAGCGGACAGATCTGGCTATGGCTACACCTTC.

This sequence joins TRBV7-3 and TRBJ2-7, with 7 bases lining up with TRBD1. Per germline, CDR1 SGHTA and CDR2 FQGTGA. CDR3 size: 15 residues. The V and J ends lost 0 bases and 4 bases, in that order; junction bases with no gene match: 6. The CDR3 nucleotides are TGTGCCAGCAGCTTAACGCCAGGGGGTTCTTACGAGCAGTACTTC. This gives the protein CASSLTPGGSYEQYF.

The V and J genes are TRBV7-2 and TRBJ1-1; 8 bases agree with TRBD1. CDR1 is SGHTA and CDR2 is FQGNSA in the germline V gene. Losses at the gene ends were 1 base for V and 10 bases for J; bases not matched to a gene: 11. The CDR3 contains 15 residues. The CDR3 loop is CASSLGPGQGARAFF. The CDR3 coding sequence is TGTGCCAGCAGCTTAGGTCCCGGGCAGGGGGCGCGAGCTTTCTTT.

This clonotype turned up a few times. CDR3 sequence (DNA): TGTGCCTGGACTCGGGGCGGGGTCTACAATGAGCAGTTCTTC. It is translated as CAWTRGGVYNEQFF. The V and J genes are TRBV30 and TRBJ2-1; D is possibly TRBD2 (6 bases). This CDR3 has 14 residues. V was clipped by 4 bases and J by 3 bases, with 13 bases between them. Germline V gene sequence: CDR1 GTSNPN, CDR2 SVGIG (reference sequence).

This clonotype was counted only a few times. The rearrangement links TRBV20-1 to TRBJ1-1; D is undetermined. In germline, CDR1 is DFQATT, CDR2 SNEGSKA (reference sequence). The CDR3 totals 17 residues. V dropped 1 base and J dropped 6 bases, with 24 bases sitting between them. Here the CDR3 reads CSARVASPKEVKAEAFF. As DNA, the CDR3 is TGCAGTGCTAGAGTCGCTAGTCCAAAGGAAGTAAAGGCTGAAGCTTTCTTT.

In its sample, this clonotype was seen a few times. The chain couples TRBV24-1 to TRBJ1-5; D possibly corresponds to TRBD1 (5 bases). V was cut by 4 bases and J by 3 bases, with 21 bases left in between. Germline CDR1 KGHDR, CDR2 SFDVKD. This CDR3 is 18 amino acids long. CDR3 residues: CATSELPRGREANQPQHF. The CDR3 DNA reads TGTGCCACCAGTGAGCTTCCGCGGGGCCGGGAGGCCAATCAGCCCCAGCATTTT.

The chain carries TRBV19 and TRBJ2-5, with TRBD2 matching 11 bases. Germline V gene data show CDR1 as LNHDA and CDR2 as SQIVND (reference sequence). This CDR3 has 16 residues. V was clipped by 4 bases and J by 5 bases; unmatched bases: 9. Here the CDR3 DNA reads TGTGCCAGTAGTAGAACGGGACTAGCGGAGGGGGAGACCCAGTACTTC. Protein sequence: CASSRTGLAEGETQYF.